The source of this TCR beta chain is a study of CD8+ T cells in alopecia areata. Study-wide findings and caveats: Mice gave a clearer picture of TCR sharing than patients did, possibly for HLA-related reasons.

Comment on this clone: Antigen unknown. Other DNA variants within this sample encode the same CDR3.

TCR sequencing used cDNA made by reverse transcription of extracted RNA. TCRdb keeps only in-frame clones here, not all; method: immunoSEQ multiplex PCR. This table holds over 250,000 clones, roughly 60% found once. Treatment defined: oral pan-JAK inhibitor, 5-10 mg twice daily. Trimming pared 0 bases from V and 1 base from J, leaving 7 bases between. Germline assignment: CDR1 SGHDT and CDR2 YYEEEE. CDR3 length equals 14 residues. The sequenced sample was CD4+ T cells sorted from blood, obtained around week 54, from a patient treated with tofacitinib. The genes are TRBV5-6 and TRBJ2-5; TRBD1 is a possible D gene (5 bases). The origin of this receptor is a human donor with alopecia areata. CDR3 nucleotides: TGTGCCAGCAGCTTGGGGCAGGGCCAAGAGACCCAGTACTTC. This translates into CASSLGQGQETQYF.